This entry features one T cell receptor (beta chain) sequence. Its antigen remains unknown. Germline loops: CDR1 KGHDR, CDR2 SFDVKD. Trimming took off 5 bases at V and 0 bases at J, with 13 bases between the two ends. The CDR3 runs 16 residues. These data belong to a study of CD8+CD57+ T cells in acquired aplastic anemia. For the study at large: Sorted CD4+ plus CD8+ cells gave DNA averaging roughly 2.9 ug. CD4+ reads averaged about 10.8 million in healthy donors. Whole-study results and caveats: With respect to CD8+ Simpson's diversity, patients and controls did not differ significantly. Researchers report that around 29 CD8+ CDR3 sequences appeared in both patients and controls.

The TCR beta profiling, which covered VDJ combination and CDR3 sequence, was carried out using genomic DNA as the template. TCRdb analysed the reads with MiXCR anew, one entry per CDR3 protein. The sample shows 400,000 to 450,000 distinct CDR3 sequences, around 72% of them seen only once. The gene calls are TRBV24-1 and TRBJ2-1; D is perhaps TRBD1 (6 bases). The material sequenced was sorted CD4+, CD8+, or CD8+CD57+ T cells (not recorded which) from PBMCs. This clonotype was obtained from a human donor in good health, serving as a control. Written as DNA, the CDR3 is TGTGCCACCAGTGGGGGACAACTGAGCTCCTACAATGAGCAGTTCTTC. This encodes CATSGGQLSSYNEQFF.